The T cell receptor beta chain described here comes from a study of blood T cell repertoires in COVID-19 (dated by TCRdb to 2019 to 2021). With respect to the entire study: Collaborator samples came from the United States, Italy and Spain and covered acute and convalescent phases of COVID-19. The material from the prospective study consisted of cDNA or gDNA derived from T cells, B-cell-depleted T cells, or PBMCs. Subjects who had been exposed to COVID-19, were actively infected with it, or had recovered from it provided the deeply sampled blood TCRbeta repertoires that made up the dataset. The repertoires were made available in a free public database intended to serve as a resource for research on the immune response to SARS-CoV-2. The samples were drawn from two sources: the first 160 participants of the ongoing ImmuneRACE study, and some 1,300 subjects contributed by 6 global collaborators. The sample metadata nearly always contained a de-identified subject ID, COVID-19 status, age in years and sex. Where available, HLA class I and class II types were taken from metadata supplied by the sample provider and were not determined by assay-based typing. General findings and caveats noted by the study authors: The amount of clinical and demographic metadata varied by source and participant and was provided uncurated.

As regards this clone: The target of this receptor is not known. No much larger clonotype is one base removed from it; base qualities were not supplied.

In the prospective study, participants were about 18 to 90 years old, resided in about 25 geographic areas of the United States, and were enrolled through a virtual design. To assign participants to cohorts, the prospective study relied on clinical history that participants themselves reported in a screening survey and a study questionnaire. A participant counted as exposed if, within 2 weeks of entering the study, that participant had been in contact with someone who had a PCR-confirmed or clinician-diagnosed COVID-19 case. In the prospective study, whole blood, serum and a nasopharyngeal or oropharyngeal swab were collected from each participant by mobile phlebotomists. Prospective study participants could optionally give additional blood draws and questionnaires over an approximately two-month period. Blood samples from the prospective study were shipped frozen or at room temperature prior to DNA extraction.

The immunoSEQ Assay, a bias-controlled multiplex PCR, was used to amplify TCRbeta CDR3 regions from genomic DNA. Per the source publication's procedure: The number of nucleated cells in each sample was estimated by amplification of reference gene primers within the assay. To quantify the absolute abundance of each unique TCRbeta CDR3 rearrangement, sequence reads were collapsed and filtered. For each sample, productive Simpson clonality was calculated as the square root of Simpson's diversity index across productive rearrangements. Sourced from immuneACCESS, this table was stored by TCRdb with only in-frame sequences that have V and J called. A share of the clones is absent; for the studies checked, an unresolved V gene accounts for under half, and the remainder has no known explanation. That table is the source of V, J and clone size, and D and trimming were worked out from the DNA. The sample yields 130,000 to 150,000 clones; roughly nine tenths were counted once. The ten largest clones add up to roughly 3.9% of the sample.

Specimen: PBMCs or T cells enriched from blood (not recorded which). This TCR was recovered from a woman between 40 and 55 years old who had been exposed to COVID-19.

The sequenced DNA: TGTGCCGTCCGGGACAGGGCCGGGCGCGAGCAGTACTTC. It codes for CAVRDRAGREQYF. The V and J genes are TRBV6-5 and TRBJ2-7; a stretch of 9 junction bases matches TRBD1. V lost 11 bases and J lost 6 bases, and the count of bases not matched to a germline gene is 11. The CDR3 goes from the cysteine to the phenylalanine over 13 residues. Solely the CDR3 DNA is kept, with 39 bases framed from the first base. According to the germline V gene, CDR1 reads MNHEY and CDR2 reads SVGAGI.